The clone carrying this TCR beta chain occurred once. No antigen is known for it. Trimming removed 6 bases at V and 0 bases at J, with 20 bases between. This CDR3 has 18 residues. Germline V CDR1 and CDR2: MGHDK, SYGVNS. The study amplified TCR beta CDR3 regions using RNA transcripts. First-round RT-PCR employed HTBI primers, with a second-round multiplex PCR after it. TCRdb ran MiXCR on the multiplex PCR reads and lists one entry per CDR3 protein. The table has 600,000 to 950,000 distinct CDR3 sequences, about 44% seen once. The sample comes from a study of Graves' ophthalmopathy and Graves' hyperthyroidism. Whole-study results and caveats: A majority of expanded thyroid clonotypes exceeding 0.001 frequency were likewise present in blood.

The chain recombines TRBV25-1 with TRBJ2-2, with D perhaps being TRBD1 or TRBD2 (5 bases each). The sequence was obtained from an adult man with Graves' ophthalmopathy. Sequences were obtained from peripheral blood. The CDR3 DNA reads TGTGCCAGCAGCCATTCCAAGGGACGCCTCACGAACACCGGGGAGCTGTTTTTT. Amino acid sequence: CASSHSKGRLTNTGELFF.